A single sample is the source of the 7 T cell receptor beta chains below, sequenced in a study of cytomegalovirus exposure and HLA in healthy donors. PCR employed 60 Vbeta and 13 Jbeta primers. The method was immunoSEQ multiplex PCR; TCRdb's version includes in-frame clones alone and lacks a portion of them. In all, the sample yields tens of thousands of clones. The sample consisted of PBMCs. The receptor set was obtained from a female donor in good health and CMV-seropositive.

The V call is TRBV5-1, the J call TRBJ1-4; 7 bases map to TRBD1. J lost 8 bases, V lost 4 bases, and 8 bases had no gene match. Germline V gives CDR1 SGHRS, CDR2 YFSETQ. The CDR3 has 14 amino acids. CDR3 protein: CASSLSDRIEKLFF. For the CDR3, the DNA is TGCGCCAGCAGCCTCTCGGACAGGATCGAAAAACTGTTTTTT. The entire variable domain, with the rest obtained from reference TRBV5-1 and TRBJ1-4, is as follows: KAGVTQTPRYLIKTRGQQVTLSCSPISGHRSVSWYQQTPGQGLQFLFEYFSETQRNKGNFPGRFSGRQFSNSRSEMNVSTLELGDSALYLCASSLSDRIEKLFFGSGTQLSVL.

The V gene is TRBV7-2, the J gene TRBJ1-2; 8 bases map to TRBD1. V gave up 3 bases and J gave up 4 bases; unmatched junction bases: 4. The CDR3 is made up of 14 amino acids. Germline loops: CDR1 SGHTA, CDR2 FQGNSA. CDR3 DNA: TGTGCCAGCAGCTTCGGACAGGGCGGCTATGGCTACACCTTC. It encodes CASSFGQGGYGYTF.

The genes are TRBV19 and TRBJ2-2; D is possibly TRBD1 (5 bases). V was trimmed by 7 bases and J by 5 bases, leaving 11 bases between them. From germline, CDR1 is LNHDA and CDR2 SQIVND (reference sequence). The CDR3 runs to 13 residues. CDR3 sequence reads: CASTPDITGELFF. The CDR3 bases are TGTGCCAGTACCCCGGACATAACCGGGGAGCTGTTTTTT.

The rearrangement uses TRBV28 and TRBJ2-1, with 8 bases identical to TRBD2. The CDR3 covers 17 residues. Germline CDR1 MDHEN, CDR2 SYDVKM. V was pared by 10 bases and J by 5 bases, with 19 bases of the junction left unmatched. The CDR3 DNA sequence: TGTGCCACCCCCACCTTTTCGAGCGGGAGTGATAACAATGAGCAGTTCTTC. Translating it yields CATPTFSSGSDNNEQFF.

This chain links TRBV29-1 with TRBJ2-1; 13 bases are shared with TRBD2. The CDR3 is made up of 12 amino acids. Looked up from germline, CDR1 is SQVTM and CDR2 is ANQGSEA. The CDR3 DNA is TGCAGTGGGACTAGCGGGACTAATGAGCAGTTCTTC. This translates into CSGTSGTNEQFF.

V usage is TRBV5-1 and J usage is TRBJ2-5, with 7 positions matching TRBD1. The CDR3 runs 13 residues. Germline V gives CDR1 SGHRS, CDR2 YFSETQ. V was pared by 2 bases and J by 5 bases, with 3 bases of the junction left unmatched. The CDR3 spells CASSFGQAETQYF. DNA for the CDR3: TGCGCCAGCAGCTTCGGACAGGCTGAGACCCAGTACTTC.

V gene TRBV9 combines with J gene TRBJ1-1; 7 positions agree with TRBD1. Trimming took 0 bases from V and 9 from J; bases not matched to a gene: 5. Germline-derived CDR1 and CDR2 are SGDLS and YYNGEE. CDR3 length: 13 residues. Here the CDR3 reads CASSVARDSQAFF. The CDR3 coding sequence is TGTGCCAGCAGCGTAGCCCGGGACAGTCAAGCTTTCTTT. The entire variable domain, with the rest obtained from reference TRBV9 and TRBJ1-1, is as follows: DSGVTQTPKHLITATGQRVTLRCSPRSGDLSVYWYQQSLDQGLQFLIQYYNGEERAKGNILERFSAQQFPDLHSELNLSSLELGDSALYFCASSVARDSQAFFGQGTRLTVV.